This is a list of T cell receptor beta chains from one sample in a study of T cell responses to AZD1222 COVID-19 vaccine. TCRdb keeps only in-frame clones here, not all; method: immunoSEQ multiplex PCR. The data show about 150,000 clones, about nine tenths seen once. Sample: peripheral blood, taken 28 days after the second AZD1222 dose. These receptor sequences come from an adult who received the AZD1222 COVID-19 vaccine. Each CDR3 is given with its conserved first and last residue. The D gene is left open where the match is weak. Size values are once, few and many counts, or a class for expanded clones, and some rows have none.

cdr3_nt: TGTGCCAGCAGTGAATTGGGGGGGGTCCAAGAGACCCAGTACTTC; cdr3_aa: CASSELGGVQETQYF; d_call: TRBD2; j_call: TRBJ2-5; clone_size: .; v_call: TRBV25-1
cdr3_nt: TGTGCCAGCAGCTTCCCATTTCCCCAAGAGACCCAGTACTTC; cdr3_aa: CASSFPFPQETQYF; d_call: .; j_call: TRBJ2-5; clone_size: .; v_call: TRBV11-2
cdr3_nt: TGTGCCAGCTCACCTGTACAAGAGACCCAGTACTTC; cdr3_aa: CASSPVQETQYF; d_call: .; j_call: TRBJ2-5; clone_size: .; v_call: TRBV18
cdr3_nt: TGTGCCAGCAGCGAGATAGCGGGAGGTAATGAGCAGTTCTTC; cdr3_aa: CASSEIAGGNEQFF; d_call: TRBD2; j_call: TRBJ2-1; clone_size: once; v_call: TRBV28
cdr3_nt: TGTGCCAGCAGATACGAGAAAGGGGACACTGAAGCTTTCTTT; cdr3_aa: CASRYEKGDTEAFF; d_call: .; j_call: TRBJ1-1; clone_size: .; v_call: TRBV2
cdr3_nt: TGCGCCAGCAGCCAAGATTCAGAGGGCGAGAACACTGAAGCTTTCTTT; cdr3_aa: CASSQDSEGENTEAFF; d_call: .; j_call: TRBJ1-1; clone_size: .; v_call: TRBV4-3
cdr3_nt: TGTGCCAGCAGTTTAGTCGACAGGGGGGAAGCTTTCTTT; cdr3_aa: CASSLVDRGEAFF; d_call: TRBD1; j_call: TRBJ1-1; clone_size: .; v_call: TRBV28
cdr3_nt: TGTGCCAGCAGTTTCCGGACGAGAGATACGCAGTATTTT; cdr3_aa: CASSFRTRDTQYF; d_call: .; j_call: TRBJ2-3; clone_size: .; v_call: TRBV6-5
cdr3_nt: TGTGCCATCATGAGGGACAGGGACTCCTACGAGCAGTACTTC; cdr3_aa: CAIMRDRDSYEQYF; d_call: TRBD1; j_call: TRBJ2-7; clone_size: .; v_call: TRBV10-3
cdr3_nt: TGTGCCACCAGTGACCCCCAGGGGCCAGGAGAGACCCAGTACTTC; cdr3_aa: CATSDPQGPGETQYF; d_call: .; j_call: TRBJ2-5; clone_size: .; v_call: TRBV24-1
cdr3_nt: TGCAGTGCTCGGGGGCTTTCACCCCTCCACTTT; cdr3_aa: CSARGLSPLHF; d_call: .; j_call: TRBJ1-6; clone_size: .; v_call: TRBV20-1
cdr3_nt: TGTGCCAGCAGCTTTAACAGGGGTAACGAGCAGTACTTC; cdr3_aa: CASSFNRGNEQYF; d_call: TRBD1; j_call: TRBJ2-7; clone_size: once; v_call: TRBV7-2
cdr3_nt: TGTGCCAGCAGTTATAGGACTAGCGGGAGGCAAGAGACCCAGTACTTC; cdr3_aa: CASSYRTSGRQETQYF; d_call: TRBD2; j_call: TRBJ2-5; clone_size: .; v_call: TRBV11-2
cdr3_nt: TGCGCCAGCAGCCGATTCAGCGGGTCCTACAATGAGCAGTTCTTC; cdr3_aa: CASSRFSGSYNEQFF; d_call: .; j_call: TRBJ2-1; clone_size: .; v_call: TRBV5-1
cdr3_nt: TGTGCCAGTAGCCCCCTCCTCTACAATGAGCAGTTCTTC; cdr3_aa: CASSPLLYNEQFF; d_call: .; j_call: TRBJ2-1; clone_size: .; v_call: TRBV19
cdr3_nt: TGTGCCAGCCCCAAGGCGGGAGGGGGGGACTCGTGTCAAGAGACCCAGTACTTC; cdr3_aa: CASPKAGGGDSCQETQYF; d_call: TRBD2; j_call: TRBJ2-5; clone_size: .; v_call: TRBV9
cdr3_nt: TGTGCCAGCAGTCCGGGGGGGCAGAGCACCATATATTTT; cdr3_aa: CASSPGGQSTIYF; d_call: .; j_call: TRBJ1-3; clone_size: .; v_call: TRBV6-5
cdr3_nt: TGTGCCAGCAGCCTAAGAAGGACTAGCGGGATAATCGGGGAGCTGTTTTTT; cdr3_aa: CASSLRRTSGIIGELFF; d_call: TRBD2; j_call: TRBJ2-2; clone_size: .; v_call: TRBV3-1/TRBV3-2
cdr3_nt: TGTGCCAGTACTAGCGGGAGGGCCGGCAGCGGGGAGCTGTTTTTT; cdr3_aa: CASTSGRAGSGELFF; d_call: TRBD2; j_call: TRBJ2-2; clone_size: .; v_call: TRBV19
cdr3_nt: TGCGCCAGCAGCCCCGGAGGAGCGGGAGGGGTAGATACGCAGTATTTT; cdr3_aa: CASSPGGAGGVDTQYF; d_call: TRBD2; j_call: TRBJ2-3; clone_size: .; v_call: TRBV5-1
cdr3_nt: TGTGCCACCAGTGATTTGGGGACCCGTGAAGCTTTCTTT; cdr3_aa: CATSDLGTREAFF; d_call: .; j_call: TRBJ1-1; clone_size: .; v_call: TRBV24-1
cdr3_nt: TGTGCCAGCAGCTTAGTGGGACTAGCGTACAATGAGCAGTTCTTC; cdr3_aa: CASSLVGLAYNEQFF; d_call: TRBD2; j_call: TRBJ2-1; clone_size: .; v_call: TRBV7-9
cdr3_nt: TGTGCCAGCAGGGACTCAAGCTCCTACAATGAGCAGTTCTTC; cdr3_aa: CASRDSSSYNEQFF; d_call: .; j_call: TRBJ2-1; clone_size: .; v_call: TRBV27
cdr3_nt: TGTGCCTGGAGTGTACTCCGGATAGGGGATAATGGCTACACCTTC; cdr3_aa: CAWSVLRIGDNGYTF; d_call: .; j_call: TRBJ1-2; clone_size: .; v_call: TRBV30
cdr3_nt: TGTGCCAGCACCCCCAGGGACGCAGATACGCAGTATTTT; cdr3_aa: CASTPRDADTQYF; d_call: .; j_call: TRBJ2-3; clone_size: .; v_call: TRBV12-3/TRBV12-4
cdr3_nt: TGTGCCAGCAGCCCACGGACAGGGGGTGGCACTGAAGCTTTCTTT; cdr3_aa: CASSPRTGGGTEAFF; d_call: TRBD1; j_call: TRBJ1-1; clone_size: .; v_call: TRBV7-9
cdr3_nt: TGTGCCAGCAGCCCCCACTCCGAGCAGTACTTC; cdr3_aa: CASSPHSEQYF; d_call: .; j_call: TRBJ2-7; clone_size: .; v_call: TRBV3-1/TRBV3-2
cdr3_nt: TGTGCCAGCACCCCCATTATACACATAGCGGGAGGGCCATTTGATTCCGGGGAGCTGTTTTTT; cdr3_aa: CASTPIIHIAGGPFDSGELFF; d_call: TRBD2; j_call: TRBJ2-2; clone_size: .; v_call: TRBV7-6
cdr3_nt: TGTGCCAGCAGCCCAAGGACAGGGGAAAATGAGCAGTTCTTC; cdr3_aa: CASSPRTGENEQFF; d_call: TRBD1; j_call: TRBJ2-1; clone_size: .; v_call: TRBV11-2
cdr3_nt: TGTGCCAGCTCGTCTATGGGGGGAGGGGGTCCGAACACTGAAGCTTTCTTT; cdr3_aa: CASSSMGGGGPNTEAFF; d_call: .; j_call: TRBJ1-1; clone_size: .; v_call: TRBV18
cdr3_nt: TGTGCCAGCAGCCCCGACGGGGGGGCTAATTCACCCCTCCACTTT; cdr3_aa: CASSPDGGANSPLHF; d_call: .; j_call: TRBJ1-6; clone_size: .; v_call: TRBV7-3
cdr3_nt: TGTGCCAGCTCACCAGCGGTCGTTAGAGATCAAGAGACCCAGTACTTC; cdr3_aa: CASSPAVVRDQETQYF; d_call: .; j_call: TRBJ2-5; clone_size: few; v_call: TRBV18
cdr3_nt: TGTGCCAGCAGCACAACAGGGGTCGGGACTGAAGCTTTCTTT; cdr3_aa: CASSTTGVGTEAFF; d_call: TRBD1; j_call: TRBJ1-1; clone_size: .; v_call: TRBV7-8
cdr3_nt: TGTGCCAGCAGCCGCTTAGGGGCGGGCGAGCAGTACTTC; cdr3_aa: CASSRLGAGEQYF; d_call: .; j_call: TRBJ2-7; clone_size: .; v_call: TRBV28
cdr3_nt: TGTGCCAGCAGTCGACGAAGCCCGACGGGACAGCCGAACTATGGCTACACCTTC; cdr3_aa: CASSRRSPTGQPNYGYTF; d_call: TRBD1; j_call: TRBJ1-2; clone_size: .; v_call: TRBV28
cdr3_nt: TGTGCCAGCAGTCCCCGACTAGCGGGCTACAATGAGCAGTTCTTC; cdr3_aa: CASSPRLAGYNEQFF; d_call: TRBD2; j_call: TRBJ2-1; clone_size: .; v_call: TRBV27
cdr3_nt: TGTGCCAGCAGCGGACAGGGCAGGGATGGCTACACCTTC; cdr3_aa: CASSGQGRDGYTF; d_call: TRBD1; j_call: TRBJ1-2; clone_size: .; v_call: TRBV11-2
cdr3_nt: TGTGCCAGCAGCTTGTTCCTAGCGGGACGCGGTACGCAGTATTTT; cdr3_aa: CASSLFLAGRGTQYF; d_call: TRBD2; j_call: TRBJ2-3; clone_size: .; v_call: TRBV5-6
cdr3_nt: TGTGCCACCAGCCGTGGGACTAGCGGCCAAGAGACCCAGTACTTC; cdr3_aa: CATSRGTSGQETQYF; d_call: TRBD2; j_call: TRBJ2-5; clone_size: once; v_call: TRBV15
cdr3_nt: TGTGCCAGCAGCCCGGGCGTCGGGGGCTCGGCTAATGAAAAACTGTTTTTT; cdr3_aa: CASSPGVGGSANEKLFF; d_call: .; j_call: TRBJ1-4; clone_size: .; v_call: TRBV5-6
cdr3_nt: TGTGCCACCAGCGGAGGACATGGCTACACCTTC; cdr3_aa: CATSGGHGYTF; d_call: .; j_call: TRBJ1-2; clone_size: .; v_call: TRBV15
cdr3_nt: TGCAGCGTTGTCCCATCTTTTACTGAAGCTTTCTTT; cdr3_aa: CSVVPSFTEAFF; d_call: .; j_call: TRBJ1-1; clone_size: .; v_call: TRBV29-1
cdr3_nt: TGTGCCAGCAGTGGGGCCCCAGGGCAGGCCAGCACAGATACGCAGTATTTT; cdr3_aa: CASSGAPGQASTDTQYF; d_call: .; j_call: TRBJ2-3; clone_size: .; v_call: TRBV6-1
cdr3_nt: TGTGCCAGTAGTACGAGAGGGGGCATAAGAAATGAGCAGTTCTTC; cdr3_aa: CASSTRGGIRNEQFF; d_call: TRBD1; j_call: TRBJ2-1; clone_size: .; v_call: TRBV19
cdr3_nt: TGTGCCAGCAGCACCCGGGGAACCGTTTCATATACGCAGTATTTT; cdr3_aa: CASSTRGTVSYTQYF; d_call: .; j_call: TRBJ2-3; clone_size: .; v_call: TRBV7-2
cdr3_nt: TGCGCCAGCAGCCTCCAGCCCCCAACGGCGGGGTTAAGGTTCACCGGGGAGCTGTTTTTT; cdr3_aa: CASSLQPPTAGLRFTGELFF; d_call: .; j_call: TRBJ2-2; clone_size: .; v_call: TRBV4-3
cdr3_nt: TGCGCCAGCAGCTTGGATGCGGGACAGGGGTCCTACGAGCAGTACTTC; cdr3_aa: CASSLDAGQGSYEQYF; d_call: TRBD1; j_call: TRBJ2-7; clone_size: .; v_call: TRBV5-1
cdr3_nt: TGTGCCAGCAGCAACTCCTTGACAGGGGACGGTGAAAAACTGTTTTTT; cdr3_aa: CASSNSLTGDGEKLFF; d_call: TRBD1; j_call: TRBJ1-4; clone_size: .; v_call: TRBV5-6
cdr3_nt: TGTGCCAGTAATAGACAAGAAATGACCGGGGAGCTGTTTTTT; cdr3_aa: CASNRQEMTGELFF; d_call: .; j_call: TRBJ2-2; clone_size: .; v_call: TRBV19
cdr3_nt: TGTGCCAGCAGCAGGACGGGGGTGGAGACCGGGGAGCTGTTTTTT; cdr3_aa: CASSRTGVETGELFF; d_call: .; j_call: TRBJ2-2; clone_size: .; v_call: TRBV2
cdr3_nt: TGTGCCAGCAGGAAGGCCCCTAGCGGCGATACGCAGTATTTT; cdr3_aa: CASRKAPSGDTQYF; d_call: TRBD2; j_call: TRBJ2-3; clone_size: .; v_call: TRBV3-1/TRBV3-2
cdr3_nt: TGTGCCAGCAGCCATAGCGGGGGGAATGAGCAGTTCTTC; cdr3_aa: CASSHSGGNEQFF; d_call: TRBD2; j_call: TRBJ2-1; clone_size: .; v_call: TRBV5-4
cdr3_nt: TGTGCCAGCAGTTTCACAGGGTGGGCCAGTCCCCAGCATTTT; cdr3_aa: CASSFTGWASPQHF; d_call: .; j_call: TRBJ1-5; clone_size: .; v_call: TRBV28
cdr3_nt: TGCGCCAGCAGCTTGACGGCTAGCCGATTTCCCAATGAGCAGTTCTTC; cdr3_aa: CASSLTASRFPNEQFF; d_call: .; j_call: TRBJ2-1; clone_size: .; v_call: TRBV5-1
cdr3_nt: TGTGCCAGCAATTCTGGGGGGGGCGGCACTGAAGCTTTCTTT; cdr3_aa: CASNSGGGGTEAFF; d_call: .; j_call: TRBJ1-1; clone_size: .; v_call: TRBV14
cdr3_nt: TGTGCCAGCAGTCTTCAAGAGAACACTGAAGCTTTCTTT; cdr3_aa: CASSLQENTEAFF; d_call: .; j_call: TRBJ1-1; clone_size: .; v_call: TRBV7-8
cdr3_nt: TGTGCCAGCCAAGGGCAGGGCGCAGGCAATCAGCCCCAGCATTTT; cdr3_aa: CASQGQGAGNQPQHF; d_call: .; j_call: TRBJ1-5; clone_size: .; v_call: TRBV28
cdr3_nt: TGTGCCAGCTCGGGGGGGACGTCCACTCTGGAAGGCACCATATATTTT; cdr3_aa: CASSGGTSTLEGTIYF; d_call: .; j_call: TRBJ1-3; clone_size: .; v_call: TRBV18